The 21 T cell receptor beta chains listed next were all sequenced from one sample in a study of T cells in Graves' hyperthyroidism and ophthalmopathy. The investigators amplified TCR beta CDR3 regions from RNA transcripts. HTBI primers were used for first-round RT-PCR of the TCR CDR3. TCRdb re-analysed the multiplex PCR reads in MiXCR, keeping a single row per CDR3 protein. The table has 550,000 to 700,000 distinct CDR3 sequences, 40% to 55% seen once; the top ten hold around 20%. The specimen was peripheral blood or thyroid tissue (not recorded which). Receptor source: an adult woman with Graves' disease, either hyperthyroidism or ophthalmopathy (not recorded which).

This clonotype occurred many times. For the CDR3, the DNA is TGTGCCACAGGAGCAGGGGGCCCTCAAGAGACCCAGTACTTC. Translated, it gives CATGAGGPQETQYF. The chain joins TRBV10-3 to TRBJ2-5, with 8 bases matching TRBD1. The CDR3 spans 14 residues. The trim removed 10 bases at V and 2 bases at J, leaving 9 bases unmatched. Germline CDR1 reads ENHRY; CDR2 reads SYGVKD.

This clonotype occurred many times. This rearrangement joins TRBV10-3 to TRBJ2-1, with 8 bases matching TRBD2. The CDR3 covers 15 residues. Germline V gene sequence: CDR1 ENHRY, CDR2 SYGVKD. Trimming at V came to 0 bases and at J to 8 bases, leaving 6 bases not matched to a gene. This chain's CDR3 is CAISESAGGWDEQFF. CDR3 nucleotides: TGTGCCATCAGTGAGTCGGCGGGAGGATGGGATGAGCAGTTCTTC.

The V call is TRBV10-3, the J call TRBJ1-3, with no clear D. CDR3 size: 14 residues. Per germline, CDR1 ENHRY and CDR2 SYGVKD. Deletions cut 0 bases from V and 7 bases from J, with 10 bases between. CDR3 loop: CAISESRASNTIYF. The CDR3 DNA reads TGTGCCATCAGTGAGTCGAGAGCAAGTAACACCATATATTTT.

This clonotype has only a few counts. V usage is TRBV7-3 and J usage is TRBJ2-5, with 7 bases fitting TRBD1. Germline values: CDR1 SGHTA, CDR2 FQGTGA. This CDR3 spans 15 amino acids. J lost 1 base, V lost 5 bases, and 7 bases had no gene match. CDR3 sequence: CASSDMGQSQETQYF. As DNA, the CDR3 is TGTGCCAGCAGCGACATGGGACAGAGCCAAGAGACCCAGTACTTC.

This clonotype has just one count. This sequence joins TRBV10-3 and TRBJ1-2; D is undetermined. CDR3 length equals 11 residues. The V end was cut by 5 bases, the J end by 8 bases, with 9 bases between. Germline V gene sequence: CDR1 ENHRY, CDR2 SYGVKD. The CDR3 reads CAISSPSGYTF. The CDR3 DNA follows: TGTGCCATCAGTTCTCCGTCGGGCTACACCTTC.

This clonotype was recorded many times. CDR3 bases: TGTGCCAGCAGACGTAACAGGGTTGTGTACTCTGAAGCTTTCTTT. Translated: CASRRNRVVYSEAFF. This rearrangement joins TRBV6-5 to TRBJ1-1, with a weak D call TRBD1 (6 bases). This CDR3 contains 15 residues. Germline lookup yields CDR1 MNHEY and CDR2 SVGAGI. V was shortened by 6 bases and J by 6 bases, with 20 bases between the two germline ends.

This clonotype was seen a single time. Mismatch with germline at one junction end may stem from a read error. The V gene is TRBV27, the J gene TRBJ1-2; 9 nucleotides match TRBD1. CDR1 and CDR2 (germline): MNHEY, SMNVEV (reference sequence). The CDR3 consists of 12 residues. CDR3 region: CSSRGTGSGYTF. CDR3 bases: TGTTCCAGCAGGGGGACAGGGAGTGGCTACACCTTC.

This sequence joins TRBV20-1 and TRBJ2-3; D is perhaps TRBD1 (5 bases). V lost 6 bases, J lost 2 bases, and 9 bases lay in between. The CDR3 has 12 residues. Germline CDR1 is DFQATT and CDR2 is SNEGSKA (reference sequence). CDR3 sequence reads: CSAPGNTDTQYF. The CDR3 DNA reads TGCAGTGCCCCAGGGAACACAGATACGCAGTATTTT.

This clonotype occurred many times. The rearrangement uses TRBV20-1 and TRBJ1-5; tentatively, D is TRBD1 (6 bases). Germline loops: CDR1 DFQATT, CDR2 SNEGSKA (reference sequence). Trimming left V 3 bases short and J 0 bases short, with 9 bases between. This CDR3 has 14 residues. CDR3 bases: TGCAGTGCTAGCAGGGGCGCTAGCAATCAGCCCCAGCATTTT. Its translation: CSASRGASNQPQHF.

The chain carries TRBV10-3 and TRBJ1-1; D is ambiguous. The V and J ends lost 8 bases and 0 bases respectively, with 19 bases between them. Germline CDR1 ENHRY, CDR2 SYGVKD. The CDR3 contains 16 residues. CDR3 DNA: TGTGCCATCGGGGATAGTGTGAGGGTCATGAACACTGAAGCTTTCTTT. This codes for CAIGDSVRVMNTEAFF.

CDR3 in DNA: TGTGCCATCAGTGGGGGACAGGGAGACTCACCCCTCCACTTT. It encodes CAISGGQGDSPLHF. The chain employs TRBV10-3 and TRBJ1-6, with 9 bases lining up with TRBD1. Germline CDR1 reads ENHRY; CDR2 reads SYGVKD. CDR3 size: 14 residues. V was clipped by 4 bases and J by 10 bases; unmatched bases: 5.

In this sample, this clonotype turned up many times. The gene calls are TRBV4-1 and TRBJ2-7; D uncertain. The CDR3 loop spans 14 amino acids. V shed 2 bases and J shed 6 bases, with 14 bases lying between them. Germline loops: CDR1 MGHRA, CDR2 YSYEKL. CDR3 sequence (DNA): TGCGCCAGCAGCCAATCAGCGAATACTCCCGAGCAGTACTTC. Translation gives CASSQSANTPEQYF.

There are many counts of this clonotype. This chain joins TRBV4-2 and TRBJ2-5, with a possible D match to TRBD2 (6 bases). Germline V lookup: CDR1 LGHNA, CDR2 YNFKEQ. The CDR3 runs to 16 residues. The V and J ends lost 1 base and 5 bases respectively, with 17 bases between them. The CDR3 sequence: CASSQVLGGAEETQYF. The CDR3 bases are TGTGCCAGCAGCCAAGTTTTAGGAGGGGCCGAGGAGACCCAGTACTTC.

There are many counts of this clonotype. The J gene is TRBJ1-2, the V gene TRBV20-1; D remains unclear. Trimming cost V 7 bases and J 8 bases, with 11 bases left between them. The CDR3 length is 10 residues. Germline CDR1 DFQATT, CDR2 SNEGSKA (reference sequence). The CDR3 DNA sequence: TGCAGTGTCCGTCGTGAAGGCTACACCTTC. Amino acids: CSVRREGYTF.

V usage is TRBV29-1 and J usage is TRBJ1-1; D ambiguous. V was trimmed by 8 bases and J by 5 bases, leaving 18 bases between them. The CDR3 loop spans 13 amino acids. Germline CDR1 SQVTM, CDR2 ANQGSEA. CDR3 amino acids: CSLDVRGGTEAFF. CDR3 sequence (DNA): TGCAGCTTAGATGTCCGGGGAGGAACTGAAGCTTTCTTT.

This chain connects TRBV7-9 to TRBJ1-6; 7 bases map to TRBD1. From germline, CDR1 is SEHNR and CDR2 FQNEAQ (reference sequence). J was trimmed by 7 bases and V by 7 bases; bases with no gene match: 7. The CDR3 is 14 amino acids. This chain's CDR3 is CASTETGPNSPLHF. DNA for the CDR3: TGTGCCAGCACCGAGACAGGGCCGAATTCACCCCTCCACTTT.

This clonotype was detected many times. The chain carries TRBV19 and TRBJ1-1, with D possibly being TRBD1 (5 bases). The CDR3 contains 15 residues. Germline V gene sequence: CDR1 LNHDA, CDR2 SQIVND (reference sequence). V was cut by 4 bases and J by 1 base, with 13 bases left in between. The CDR3 sequence is CASSKGTAGNTEAFF. In nucleotides, the CDR3 is TGTGCCAGTAGTAAAGGGACGGCAGGGAACACTGAAGCTTTCTTT. Drawing the rest from reference TRBV19 and TRBJ1-1, the complete variable domain is DGGITQSPKYLFRKEGQNVTLSCEQNLNHDAMYWYRQDPGQGLRLIYYSQIVNDFQKGDIAEGYSVSREKKESFPLTVTSAQKNPTAFYLCASSKGTAGNTEAFFGQGTRLTVV.

This clonotype was recorded a few times. The chain combines TRBV29-1 with TRBJ1-2; the D gene is possibly TRBD1 (5 bases). Trimming removed 4 bases at V and 3 bases at J, with 6 bases between. This CDR3 has 11 amino acids. Germline V lookup: CDR1 SQVTM, CDR2 ANQGSEA. The CDR3 reads CSVGGDYGYTF. The CDR3 DNA reads TGCAGCGTTGGGGGGGACTATGGCTACACCTTC. The variable domain in full, completed from reference TRBV29-1 and TRBJ1-2, reads SAVISQKPSRDICQRGTSLTIQCQVDSQVTMMFWYRQQPGQSLTLIATANQGSEATYESGFVIDKFPISRPNLTFSTLTVSNMSPEDSSIYLCSVGGDYGYTFGSGTRLTVV.

V gene TRBV11-1 combines with J gene TRBJ2-7, with D tentatively TRBD1 (6 bases). Trimming stripped 3 bases from V and 2 bases from J, with 11 bases between. The length of the CDR3 is 14 residues. Germline CDR1 SGHAT, CDR2 FQDESV (reference sequence). In nucleotides, the CDR3 is TGTGCCAGCAGCTTGGACAGTTTTGCCTACGAGCAGTACTTC. It codes for CASSLDSFAYEQYF.

There are a few counts of this clonotype. One end of the junction is discordant with germline, which a read error may explain. The CDR3 is CASSQPYSEAFF. As DNA, the CDR3 is TGTGCCAGCAGCCAGCCTTACAGTGAAGCTTTCTTT. The chain uses TRBV4-1 and TRBJ1-1, with unresolved D. From germline, CDR1 is MGHRA and CDR2 YSYEKL. The CDR3 has 12 residues.

V usage is TRBV19 and J usage is TRBJ2-5; possible D gene TRBD1, 5 bases. Germline CDR1 reads LNHDA; CDR2 reads SQIVND (reference sequence). The CDR3 sequence is 13 residues long. Trimming removed 6 bases from V and 0 bases from J, with 8 bases in between. CDR3 protein: CASRGHHQETQYF. The CDR3 DNA reads TGTGCCAGTAGAGGACACCACCAAGAGACCCAGTACTTC.